These 15 T cell receptor beta chains were sequenced from one sample in a study of T cells in Graves' hyperthyroidism and ophthalmopathy. RNA transcripts were the template for amplifying TCR beta CDR3 regions. Initially, a first-round RT-PCR of the TCR CDR3 employed the HTBI primer set. TCRdb itself ran the multiplex PCR reads through MiXCR, one entry per CDR3 protein. The data contain around 420,000 distinct CDR3 sequences, roughly 13% of them seen just once; the ten biggest clones take up 5.3%. Sequenced: blood. All receptors derive from a woman aged 18-30 years with Graves' hyperthyroidism.

A remark on this clonotype: A much larger clonotype is one base distant, so this may be a read error. The rearrangement uses TRBV2 and TRBJ2-7; D is undetermined. The CDR3 contains 13 residues. Germline values: CDR1 SNHLY, CDR2 FYNNEI. The CDR3 DNA sequence: TGTGCCAGCCGTGAACAGACAACCTACGAGCAGTACTTC. This codes for CASREQTTYEQYF.

This clonotype was observed at least ten times. V and J are TRBV28 and TRBJ2-3; D remains unclear. Germline V gives CDR1 MDHEN, CDR2 SYDVKM. The CDR3 runs 16 residues. The germline V and J ends were trimmed by 6 bases and 3 bases, with 19 bases remaining between them. CDR3 amino acids: CASSPREWLGTDTQYF. As DNA, the CDR3 is TGTGCCAGCAGCCCTCGTGAGTGGCTTGGGACAGATACGCAGTATTTT.

This clonotype was seen many times. The chain couples TRBV7-6 to TRBJ2-5; maybe TRBD1 (6 bases). V was pared by 5 bases and J by 1 base, with 14 bases between. Germline CDR1 SGHVS, CDR2 FNYEAQ. The CDR3 spans 15 residues. CDR3: CASSTTTGIQETQYF. CDR3 coding DNA: TGTGCCAGCAGCACTACGACAGGTATCCAAGAGACCCAGTACTTC.

The V gene is TRBV27, the J gene TRBJ2-1, with 12 bases lining up with TRBD2. The CDR3 consists of 16 residues. Germline CDR1 and CDR2: MNHEY and SMNVEV (reference sequence). V was clipped by 5 bases and J by 4 bases; unmatched bases: 6. The CDR3 region is CASSQTSGSQYNEQFF. The CDR3 region has the DNA TGTGCCAGCAGTCAGACTAGCGGGAGCCAATACAATGAGCAGTTCTTC.

This clonotype was detected ten times or more. CDR3 sequence reads: CASTGGQGVGEQYF. Here the CDR3 DNA reads TGTGCCAGCACCGGTGGACAGGGGGTGGGCGAGCAGTACTTC. The rearrangement joins TRBV7-9 to TRBJ2-7; 10 bases are shared with TRBD1. This CDR3 comprises 14 residues. V lost 7 bases to trimming and J lost 6 bases; unmatched junction nucleotides: 9. Germline V gives CDR1 SEHNR, CDR2 FQNEAQ (reference sequence). Combining the CDR3 with reference TRBV7-9 and TRBJ2-7 gives the whole variable domain DTGVSQNPRHKITKRGQNVTFRCDPISEHNRLYWYRQTLGQGPEFLTYFQNEAQLEKSRLLSDRFSAERPKGSFSTLEIQRTEQGDSAMYLCASTGGQGVGEQYFGPGTRLTVT.

This clonotype has a count of ten or more. The DNA for the CDR3 is TGTGCCAGCAGCTTGGCTCCGGGGCGAGAGACCCAGTACTTC. It codes for CASSLAPGRETQYF. The rearrangement joins TRBV11-2 to TRBJ2-5; either TRBD1 or TRBD2 may fit D (5 bases each). V gave up 3 bases and J gave up 4 bases, with 12 bases separating them. Germline values: CDR1 SGHAT, CDR2 FQNNGV. The length of the CDR3 is 14 residues.

This clonotype was seen a few times. Possible read error: a much larger clone is one base away. This CDR3 is missing its conserved last phenylalanine or tryptophan, likely due to a read error. In nucleotides, the CDR3 is TGCAGCAGCAGGGAGGACACTGAAGCTTTCCTT. Its translation: CSSREDTEAFL. The chain uses TRBV29-1 and TRBJ1-1; D might be TRBD1 (5 bases). The CDR3 has 11 amino acids. V was clipped by 8 bases and J by 3 bases, with 10 bases between them. Per germline, CDR1 SQVTM and CDR2 ANQGSEA.

This clonotype has ten or more counts. The chain combines TRBV9 with TRBJ2-7; 10 positions agree with TRBD2. J was trimmed by 2 bases and V by 4 bases; bases with no gene match: 6. This CDR3 spans 15 amino acids. The germline V gene has CDR1 SGDLS and CDR2 YYNGEE. The CDR3 here is CASSPGTSATYEQYF. The CDR3 DNA is TGTGCCAGCAGCCCTGGGACTAGCGCAACCTACGAGCAGTACTTC.

This clonotype was seen at least ten times. The V gene is TRBV20-1, the J gene TRBJ2-1; no clear D gene. This CDR3 comprises 12 residues. Per the germline V gene, CDR1 is DFQATT and CDR2 is SNEGSKA (reference sequence). Trimming left V 6 bases short and J 8 bases short, with 14 bases between. The DNA for the CDR3 is TGCAGTGCAACTACCTCAGGCGATGAGCAGTTCTTC. Its protein product is CSATTSGDEQFF.

This clonotype was found a few times. This rearrangement joins TRBV2 to TRBJ2-2; D uncertain. CDR3 length: 16 residues. Germline assignment: CDR1 SNHLY and CDR2 FYNNEI. V was clipped by 4 bases and J by 3 bases, with 15 bases between them. The CDR3 here is CASSVMRGRDTGELFF. CDR3 sequence (DNA): TGTGCCAGCAGTGTTATGAGAGGCCGGGACACCGGGGAGCTGTTTTTT.

A few counts support this clonotype. The chain has TRBV20-1 and TRBJ1-1; TRBD1 is a possible D gene (6 bases). The V gene's germline CDR1 is DFQATT and CDR2 SNEGSKA (reference sequence). The CDR3 runs to 13 residues. Trimming left V 7 bases short and J 2 bases short, with 14 bases between. CDR3 in amino acids: CSVRGTTNTEAFF. The DNA for the CDR3 is TGCAGTGTTCGGGGGACAACCAACACTGAAGCTTTCTTT.

The chain recombines TRBV7-2 with TRBJ1-2, with TRBD1 identical over 7 bases. The J segment lost 4 bases and the V segment lost 5 bases, leaving 7 bases of the junction unmatched. The CDR3 contains 14 residues. Looked up from germline, CDR1 is SGHTA and CDR2 is FQGNSA. The CDR3 protein is CASSQRDSSYGYTF. Here the CDR3 DNA reads TGTGCCAGCAGCCAAAGGGACAGCAGCTATGGCTACACCTTC.

The chain has TRBV4-1 and TRBJ2-7; TRBD2 is a possible D gene (5 bases). The length of the CDR3 is 16 residues. CDR1 is MGHRA and CDR2 is YSYEKL in the germline V gene. Deletions cut 0 bases from V and 5 bases from J, with 17 bases between. The DNA for the CDR3 is TGCGCCAGCAGCCAAGATTCGAGCGGCACGGGCCACGAGCAGTACTTC. Translation gives CASSQDSSGTGHEQYF.

There are many counts of this clonotype. The chain carries TRBV7-2 and TRBJ1-2, with 7 positions matching TRBD1. The junction had 9 bases not matched to a gene; V was cut back by 4 bases and J by 4 bases. The germline V gene encodes CDR1 SGHTA and CDR2 FQGNSA. This CDR3 spans 15 amino acids. For the CDR3, the DNA is TGTGCCAGCAGCTCGGGACAGTCGAGAGGCTATGGCTACACCTTC. It specifies CASSSGQSRGYGYTF.

Concerning this clonotype itself: The CDR3 ends on some other residue instead of the conserved phenylalanine or tryptophan, so this is likely a read error. CDR3 loop: CASSPQQGAGTEAFL. The CDR3 DNA reads TGTGCCAGCAGTCCACAACAGGGGGCGGGCACTGAAGCTTTCCTT. V is TRBV6-1 and J is TRBJ1-1; 9 bases line up with TRBD1. V dropped 5 bases and J dropped 4; count of bases not matched to a gene: 8. Germline V gene sequence: CDR1 MNHNS, CDR2 SASEGT. This CDR3 has 15 residues.